These 22 T cell receptor beta chains were all obtained from the same sample, sequenced in a study of T-cell memory formation after mild COVID-19. TCRdb called the 5' RACE reads again in MiXCR, with one record for every CDR3 protein. The data hold roughly 180,000 distinct CDR3 sequences, with roughly 11% observed a single time. The sequencing sample was made of PBMCs or a T cell subset sorted from them (not recorded which). The source is a man aged 18 to 29 who had mild COVID-19 (a few samples of this study predate the infection). Cell type and time point are not known.

This clonotype showed up many times. V and J are TRBV29-1 and TRBJ2-7; tentative D call: TRBD1 (5 bases). With 3 bases removed from V and 0 bases from J, the gap between germline ends came to 9 bases. This CDR3 contains 13 residues. Germline-derived CDR1 and CDR2 are SQVTM and ANQGSEA. The CDR3 protein is CSVDQDNSYEQYF. In DNA form, the CDR3 reads TGCAGCGTTGACCAGGACAACTCCTACGAGCAGTACTTC.

The chain couples TRBV7-2 to TRBJ2-3; D perhaps matches TRBD2 (6 bases). The ends were cut back, 2 bases at V and 5 bases at J, with 8 bases in the middle. The CDR3 contains 13 residues. Germline CDR1 reads SGHTA; CDR2 reads FQGNSA. The CDR3 DNA reads TGTGCCAGCAGCTTATTGCGGGGAGATACGCAGTATTTT. Encoded protein: CASSLLRGDTQYF.

The chain carries TRBV5-1 and TRBJ1-4, with 9 positions matching TRBD1. The J segment lost 8 bases and the V segment lost 4 bases, leaving 6 bases of the junction unmatched. CDR1 SGHRS and CDR2 YFSETQ come from the germline V gene. The length of the CDR3 is 14 residues. The CDR3 loop is CASSAGQGREKLFF. CDR3 sequence (DNA): TGCGCCAGCAGCGCCGGACAGGGGCGAGAAAAACTGTTTTTT.

This clonotype was seen a handful of times. The genes are TRBV7-2 and TRBJ2-3; the match to TRBD2 covers 13 bases. CDR3 length: 16 amino acids. Germline V lookup: CDR1 SGHTA, CDR2 FQGNSA. V trimming: 0 bases; J trimming: 4 bases; junction bases outside the gene matches: 1. In DNA, the CDR3 is TGTGCCAGCAGCTTAGCAGGGACTAGCGGGGCAGATACGCAGTATTTT. Translating gives CASSLAGTSGADTQYF.

This chain links TRBV5-1 with TRBJ1-5, with a weak D call TRBD1 (5 bases). The CDR3 loop spans 14 amino acids. Germline CDR1 and CDR2: SGHRS and YFSETQ. V was trimmed by 2 bases and J by 7 bases, leaving 13 bases between them. The CDR3, as DNA: TGCGCCAGCAGCTTCGGGGGTTTTGGACAGCCCCAGCATTTT. Amino acid sequence: CASSFGGFGQPQHF.

V and J are TRBV5-5 and TRBJ2-7; D unresolved. CDR1 is SGHKS and CDR2 is YYEKEE in the germline V gene (reference sequence). The V end lost 3 bases, the J end lost 9 bases, and 13 bases lay between the germline ends. The CDR3 covers 12 residues. CDR3 sequence reads: CASSWLSGVQYV. The CDR3 bases are TGTGCCAGCAGCTGGCTTTCGGGTGTGCAGTACGTC.

The table lists this clonotype with a few counts. This sequence joins TRBV6-5 and TRBJ1-2; D uncertain. The CDR3 loop spans 13 amino acids. V lost 2 bases and J 2 bases, leaving 6 bases between the germline ends. Germline loops: CDR1 MNHEY, CDR2 SVGAGI. The CDR3 bases are TGTGCCAGCAGTTACGGAACCAACTATGGCTACACCTTC. As protein: CASSYGTNYGYTF.

In this sample, this clonotype turned up a few times. This chain links TRBV29-1 with TRBJ2-5; 8 positions match TRBD2. With V trimmed by 4 bases and J by 1 base, 11 bases remained unmatched. The CDR3 is 16 residues long. Germline CDR1 reads SQVTM; CDR2 reads ANQGSEA. The CDR3 DNA follows: TGCAGCGTTGCGACTAAGCGGGGGAGTTTCCAAGAGACCCAGTACTTC. Amino acid sequence: CSVATKRGSFQETQYF.

This clonotype was seen a few times. The V call is TRBV12-5, the J call TRBJ2-2; 8 nucleotides match TRBD1. The V gene end was trimmed by 0 bases and the J gene end by 0 bases; junction bases not matched to a gene: 12. Per the germline V gene, CDR1 is LGHNT and CDR2 is FRNRAP. This CDR3 comprises 20 residues. CDR3 DNA: TGTGCTAGTGGTTTGGTACCGGGACAGGAATGGGTCCCGAACACCGGGGAGCTGTTTTTT. Its protein product is CASGLVPGQEWVPNTGELFF.

This clonotype was seen ten or more times. The chain recombines TRBV15 with TRBJ2-5, with TRBD1 matching over 11 bases. Per the germline V gene, CDR1 is LNHNV and CDR2 is YYDKDF (reference sequence). The CDR3 spans 15 residues. The J segment lost 4 bases and the V segment lost 4 bases, leaving 5 bases of the junction unmatched. The CDR3 DNA reads TGTGCCACCAGCAAGAGGACAGGGGGCGCAGAGACCCAGTACTTC. This codes for CATSKRTGGAETQYF.

The chain recombines TRBV12-3 or TRBV12-4 with TRBJ2-2, with a tentative D call TRBD1 (5 bases). The CDR3 runs to 14 residues. V lost 3 bases and J 5 bases, leaving 10 bases between the germline ends. Here the CDR3 reads CASSLLRATGELFF. CDR3 coding DNA: TGTGCCAGCAGTTTGCTCAGGGCTACCGGGGAGCTGTTTTTT.

This clonotype was seen repeatedly, ten times or more. The chain joins TRBV5-1 to TRBJ2-1, with D tentatively TRBD2 (7 bases). The CDR3 runs 15 residues. Per germline, CDR1 SGHRS and CDR2 YFSETQ. The germline V and J ends were trimmed by 7 bases and 10 bases, with 24 bases remaining between them. The CDR3 loop reads CASSLGGPMVEEQFF. The CDR3 nucleotides are TGCGCCAGCTCATTGGGGGGGCCCATGGTAGAGGAGCAGTTCTTC.

The chain couples TRBV27 to TRBJ1-2, with TRBD1 matching 8 bases. Germline V gene sequence: CDR1 MNHEY, CDR2 SMNVEV (reference sequence). The CDR3 has 13 residues. Trimming cost V 6 bases and J 8 bases; bases outside gene matches: 8. The CDR3 here is CASRLGQVGGYTF. CDR3 DNA sequence: TGTGCCAGCAGGCTGGGACAGGTGGGGGGCTACACCTTC.

This clonotype was observed a handful of times. V usage is TRBV5-1 and J usage is TRBJ2-7, with TRBD2 identical over 12 bases. The CDR3 totals 15 residues. Germline values: CDR1 SGHRS, CDR2 YFSETQ. J was trimmed by 3 bases and V by 1 base; bases with no gene match: 2. Here the CDR3 reads CASSLTTSGGYEQYF. CDR3 bases: TGCGCCAGCAGCTTGACGACTAGCGGGGGCTACGAGCAGTACTTC.

The rearrangement uses TRBV6-6 and TRBJ2-1; D remains unclear. V gave up 5 bases and J gave up 1 base, with 12 bases separating them. Germline V gene data show CDR1 as MNHNY and CDR2 as SVGAGI (reference sequence). The CDR3 sequence is 15 residues long. CDR3 bases: TGTGCCAGCAGTGGAGACGGACCATCCTACAATGAGCAGTTCTTC. The encoded protein is CASSGDGPSYNEQFF.

This clonotype showed up just a few times. The chain joins TRBV7-2 to TRBJ2-6; D not resolved. The V gene lost 1 base and the J gene lost 0 bases, with 10 bases spanning the gap. Germline-derived CDR1 and CDR2 are SGHTA and FQGNSA. CDR3 length equals 17 residues. In DNA form, the CDR3 reads TGTGCCAGCAGCTTAGACGTACTCAGCTCTGGGGCCAACGTCCTGACTTTC. It specifies CASSLDVLSSGANVLTF.

This clonotype came up a few times. The rearrangement uses TRBV12-5 and TRBJ2-7; 7 bases align to TRBD1. V lost 4 bases to trimming and J lost 12 bases; unmatched junction nucleotides: 6. CDR3 length: 11 amino acids. CDR1 is LGHNT, CDR2 FRNRAP, per germline. The chain's CDR3 is CASGSPGQMYF. The CDR3 DNA follows: TGTGCTAGTGGTTCTCCGGGACAGATGTACTTC.

This clonotype was picked up many times. The chain carries TRBV7-9 and TRBJ2-3, with a tentative D call TRBD2 (5 bases). The CDR3 has 14 residues. The V and J ends lost 5 bases and 4 bases respectively, with 13 bases between them. Per the germline V gene, CDR1 is SEHNR and CDR2 is FQNEAQ (reference sequence). The CDR3 loop reads CASSLDSTPDTQYF. CDR3 DNA sequence: TGTGCCAGCAGCCTGGACTCAACCCCAGATACGCAGTATTTT.

The rearrangement uses TRBV19 and TRBJ1-2, with D possibly matching TRBD1 (6 bases). This CDR3 has 14 residues. From germline, CDR1 is LNHDA and CDR2 SQIVND (reference sequence). Trimming took 6 bases from V and 7 from J, leaving 18 bases between them. The CDR3 DNA reads as TGTGCCAGTAGCGGCTTGCAGGGGCGGAGTGGCTACACCTTC. The encoded protein is CASSGLQGRSGYTF.

This clonotype has only a few counts. This chain joins TRBV18 and TRBJ2-1; D is unresolved. The V end lost 3 bases, the J end lost 6 bases, and 9 bases lay between the germline ends. The V gene's germline CDR1 is KGHSH and CDR2 LQKENI. The CDR3 extends over 13 amino acids. The CDR3 sequence is CASSPGNVNEQFF. CDR3 coding DNA: TGTGCCAGCTCACCTGGTAACGTCAATGAGCAGTTCTTC.

This clonotype was seen a few times. V is TRBV3-1 and J is TRBJ2-3, with 7 bases lining up with TRBD2. The CDR3 consists of 12 residues. Germline values: CDR1 LGHDT, CDR2 YNNKEL (reference sequence). With 1 base clipped from V and 10 bases from J, the junction kept 2 bases outside the gene matches. CDR3 DNA: TGTGCCAGCAGCCAAGGGGGGGGTCCGCAGTATTTT. Translating gives CASSQGGGPQYF.

This clonotype has a count of ten or more. The CDR3 here is CASSNTGVNEQFF. CDR3 sequence (DNA): TGTGCCAGCAGTAACACGGGAGTGAATGAGCAGTTCTTC. This chain joins TRBV2 and TRBJ2-1; possible D gene TRBD2, 6 bases. Germline CDR1 reads SNHLY; CDR2 reads FYNNEI. The CDR3 contains 13 residues. Trimming pared 5 bases from V and 7 bases from J, leaving 12 bases between.